The clone carrying this T cell receptor (beta chain) was observed a few times. Its cognate antigen is unknown. The sample originates from a study of response to subunit inactivated influenza vaccine. General study findings and limits: There was a suggestion from the authors that each seasonal influenza vaccination recruits few new T cells.

Using its own MiXCR run on the RT-PCR reads, TCRdb lists one record per CDR3 protein. The sample records about 650,000 distinct CDR3 sequences, approximately 14% being singletons. The V end lost 6 bases, the J end lost 6 bases, and 28 bases lay between the germline ends. CDR1 and CDR2 (germline): SNHLY, FYNNEI. CDR3 length: 18 residues. The clonotype originates from a man in his fifties or sixties who received an inactivated influenza vaccine. Sequencing used PBMCs from blood, obtained less than 13 days after vaccination. The rearrangement joins TRBV2 to TRBJ2-3, with D possibly being TRBD2 (6 bases). The DNA of the CDR3 is TGTGCCAGCAGGAGGAGTCCCGGGAGCTCAAGTTTCAGCGATACGCAGTATTTT. Translating gives CASRRSPGSSSFSDTQYF.